Here is one T cell receptor (beta chain) with its context. Its cognate antigen is unknown. Primers: 60 Vbeta forward and 13 Jbeta reverse. Per the study methods: As a later analysis found, there were 82 million or so unique TCR beta chains, of which roughly 11 million were shared. TCRdb's copy holds only in-frame clones and misses some; the assay was immunoSEQ multiplex PCR. V, J and clone size are taken as reported in that table, and D and trimming were inferred from the DNA itself. The repertoire consists of about 65,000 clones, with approximately 80% occurring once and the leading ten covering over 2.5%. These data come from a study of cytomegalovirus exposure and HLA in healthy donors. This CDR3 spans 14 amino acids. The V end was cut by 2 bases, the J end by 11 bases, with 13 bases between. From germline, CDR1 is MNHNS and CDR2 SASEGT. General study points: Rare TCR sequences dominated, though some public TCRs recurred in many donors. Among immune exposure information, only CMV serostatus was available. TCR beta V- and J-gene trimming was later associated with a missense DCLRE1C variant.

Source material: PBMCs. This clonotype was sampled from a girl between 5 and 17 years old in good health and CMV-seropositive. This chain uses TRBV6-1 with TRBJ1-6; tentatively, D is TRBD1 (5 bases). The CDR3 DNA follows: TGTGCCAGCAGTGAAACGGACACACGGACACCCCTCCACTTT. Translation: CASSETDTRTPLHF.